The rows below give T cell receptor beta chains drawn from one sample of a study of blood T cell repertoires in COVID-19. TCRdb's table, derived via immunoSEQ multiplex PCR, lists solely in-frame clones and lacks some. The data show 20,000 to 25,000 clones, 65% to 90% seen once. Sequenced: peripheral blood. Receptor source: a human donor with acute or convalescent COVID-19. The donor label of this sample is uncertain. The CDR3 runs from the conserved cysteine through the conserved F or W. The D gene is left open where the match is weak. The listing skips clone size in some rows; elsewhere it reads once, few, many or a size class.

V gene: TRBV6-5; J gene: TRBJ2-7; D gene: -; clone size: once; CDR3 DNA: TGTGCCAGCAGTTACTCAGGGGCCGAGAACGAGCAGTACTTC; CDR3 protein: CASSYSGAENEQYF
V gene: TRBV9; J gene: TRBJ2-3; D gene: -; clone size: -; CDR3 DNA: TGTGCCAGCAGCCCCTCCGGACAGGAGGGGCCGGAGTATTTT; CDR3 protein: CASSPSGQEGPEYF
V gene: TRBV9; J gene: TRBJ1-1; D gene: TRBD1; clone size: -; CDR3 DNA: TGTGCCAGCAGCGCGACAGGGATAGGCACTGAAGCTTTCTTT; CDR3 protein: CASSATGIGTEAFF
V gene: TRBV6-1; J gene: TRBJ1-4; D gene: -; clone size: -; CDR3 DNA: TGTGCCAGCAGTGAACAGGGTTTAGGTGAAAAACTGTTTTTT; CDR3 protein: CASSEQGLGEKLFF
V gene: TRBV9; J gene: TRBJ1-5; D gene: -; clone size: -; CDR3 DNA: TGTGCCAGCACCCAGAAGGCGGGGAATCAGCCCCAGCATTTT; CDR3 protein: CASTQKAGNQPQHF
V gene: TRBV14; J gene: TRBJ1-2; D gene: TRBD1; clone size: -; CDR3 DNA: TGTGCCAGCAGCCTAAGAGGACAGGGTGAATATGGCTACACCTTC; CDR3 protein: CASSLRGQGEYGYTF
V gene: TRBV7-9; J gene: TRBJ1-3; D gene: -; clone size: -; CDR3 DNA: TGTGCCAGCAGCGGAGGCGTCTCTGGAAACACCATATATTTT; CDR3 protein: CASSGGVSGNTIYF
V gene: TRBV29-1; J gene: TRBJ1-3; D gene: -; clone size: -; CDR3 DNA: TGCAGCGTTGTCGACAATTTGTCTGGAAACACCATATATTTT; CDR3 protein: CSVVDNLSGNTIYF
V gene: TRBV9; J gene: TRBJ2-2; D gene: -; clone size: once; CDR3 DNA: TGTGCCAGCAGCGTAAGGGGGACGAACACCGGGGAGCTGTTTTTT; CDR3 protein: CASSVRGTNTGELFF
V gene: TRBV27; J gene: TRBJ2-2; D gene: TRBD1; clone size: -; CDR3 DNA: TGTGCCAGCAGTTGGGGGGGACAGGGGTACACCGGGGAGCTGTTTTTT; CDR3 protein: CASSWGGQGYTGELFF
V gene: TRBV19; J gene: TRBJ2-2; D gene: -; clone size: -; CDR3 DNA: TGTGCCAGTAGTATTCTCGGGTCTTCAAACACCGGGGAGCTGTTTTTT; CDR3 protein: CASSILGSSNTGELFF
V gene: TRBV12-5; J gene: TRBJ2-2; D gene: -; clone size: -; CDR3 DNA: TGTGCTAGTGGCCGGGTTTTGGGGCCCGGGGAGCTGTTTTTT; CDR3 protein: CASGRVLGPGELFF